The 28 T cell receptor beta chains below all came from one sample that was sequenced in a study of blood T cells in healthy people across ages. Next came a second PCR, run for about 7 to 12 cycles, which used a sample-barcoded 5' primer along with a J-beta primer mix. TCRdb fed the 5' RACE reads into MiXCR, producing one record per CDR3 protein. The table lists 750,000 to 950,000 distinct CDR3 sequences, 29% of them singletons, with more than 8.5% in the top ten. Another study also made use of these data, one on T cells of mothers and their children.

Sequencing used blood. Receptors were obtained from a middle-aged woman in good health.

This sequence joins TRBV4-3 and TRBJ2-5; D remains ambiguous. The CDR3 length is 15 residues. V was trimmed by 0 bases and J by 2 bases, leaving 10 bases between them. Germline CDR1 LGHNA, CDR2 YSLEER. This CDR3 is CASSQDRRRQETQYF. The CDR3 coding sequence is TGCGCCAGCAGCCAAGATCGGCGGCGGCAAGAGACCCAGTACTTC.

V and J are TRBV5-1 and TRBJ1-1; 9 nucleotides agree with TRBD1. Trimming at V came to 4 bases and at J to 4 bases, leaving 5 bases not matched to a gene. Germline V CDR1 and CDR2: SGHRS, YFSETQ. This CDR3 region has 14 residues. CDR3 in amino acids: CASSRGQGPTEAFF. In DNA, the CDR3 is TGCGCCAGCAGCCGGGGACAGGGCCCCACTGAAGCTTTCTTT. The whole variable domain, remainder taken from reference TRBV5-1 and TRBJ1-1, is KAGVTQTPRYLIKTRGQQVTLSCSPISGHRSVSWYQQTPGQGLQFLFEYFSETQRNKGNFPGRFSGRQFSNSRSEMNVSTLELGDSALYLCASSRGQGPTEAFFGQGTRLTVV.

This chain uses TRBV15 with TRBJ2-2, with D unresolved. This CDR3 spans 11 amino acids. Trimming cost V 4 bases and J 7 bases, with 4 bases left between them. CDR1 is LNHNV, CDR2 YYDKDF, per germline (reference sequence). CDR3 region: CATSIIGELFF. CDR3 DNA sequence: TGTGCCACCAGCATTATCGGGGAGCTGTTTTTT.

The CDR3 bases are TGTGCCAGCACCTGGGACAGGGGGAGGTCGGCCCTCCACTTT. This sequence encodes CASTWDRGRSALHF. The chain recombines TRBV3-1 with TRBJ1-6; 11 positions agree with TRBD1. The CDR3 contains 14 residues. V was clipped by 7 bases and J by 14 bases; unmatched bases: 10. The germline CDR1 and CDR2 sequences are LGHDT and YNNKEL (reference sequence).

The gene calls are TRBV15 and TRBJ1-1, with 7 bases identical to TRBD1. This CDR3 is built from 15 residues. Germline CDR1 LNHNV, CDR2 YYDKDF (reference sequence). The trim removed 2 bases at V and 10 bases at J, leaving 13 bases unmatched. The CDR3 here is CATSRPRQGYVRAFF. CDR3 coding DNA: TGTGCCACCAGCAGACCGAGACAGGGATACGTTCGAGCTTTCTTT.

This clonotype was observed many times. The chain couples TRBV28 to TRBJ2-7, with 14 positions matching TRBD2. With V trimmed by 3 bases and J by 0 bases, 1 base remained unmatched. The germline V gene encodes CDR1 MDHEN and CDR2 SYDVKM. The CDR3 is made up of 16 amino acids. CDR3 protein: CASSFGTSGSSYEQYF. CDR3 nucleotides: TGTGCCAGCAGTTTCGGGACTAGCGGGAGCTCCTACGAGCAGTACTTC.

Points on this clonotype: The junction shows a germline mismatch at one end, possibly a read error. In nucleotides, the CDR3 is TGTGCCGGCAGCTTAGCGGGGGTCTATGGCTACACCTTC. Protein: CAGSLAGVYGYTF. The rearrangement joins TRBV7-4 to TRBJ1-2, with D tentatively TRBD1 (5 bases). This CDR3 is built from 13 residues. Germline-derived CDR1 and CDR2 are SGHVT and SQSDAQ.

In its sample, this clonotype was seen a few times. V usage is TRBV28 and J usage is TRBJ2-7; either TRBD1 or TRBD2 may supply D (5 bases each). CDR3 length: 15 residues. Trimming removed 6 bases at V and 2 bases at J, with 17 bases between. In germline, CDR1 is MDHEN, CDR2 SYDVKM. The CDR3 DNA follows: TGTGCCAGCAGCTCCCTGGGACGGGAAACCTACGAGCAGTACTTC. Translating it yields CASSSLGRETYEQYF.

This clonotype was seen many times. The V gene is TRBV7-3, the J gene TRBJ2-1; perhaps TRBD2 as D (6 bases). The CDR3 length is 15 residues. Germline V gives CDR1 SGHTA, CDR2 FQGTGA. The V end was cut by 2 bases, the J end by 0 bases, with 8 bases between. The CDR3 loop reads CASSLWGDSYNEQFF. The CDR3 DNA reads TGTGCCAGCAGCTTATGGGGGGACTCCTACAATGAGCAGTTCTTC.

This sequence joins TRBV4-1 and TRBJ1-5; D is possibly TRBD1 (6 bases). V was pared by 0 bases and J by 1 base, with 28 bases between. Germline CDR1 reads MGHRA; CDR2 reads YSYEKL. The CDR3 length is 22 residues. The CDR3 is CASSQDLIGGMTGTGSNQPQHF. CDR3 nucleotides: TGCGCCAGCAGCCAAGATTTAATAGGGGGTATGACAGGCACTGGGAGCAATCAGCCCCAGCATTTT.

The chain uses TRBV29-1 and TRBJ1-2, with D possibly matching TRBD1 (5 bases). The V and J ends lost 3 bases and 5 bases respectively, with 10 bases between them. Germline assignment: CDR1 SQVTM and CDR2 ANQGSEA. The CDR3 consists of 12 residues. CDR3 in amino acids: CSVDLGPYGYTF. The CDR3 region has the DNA TGCAGCGTTGACTTGGGGCCGTATGGCTACACCTTC. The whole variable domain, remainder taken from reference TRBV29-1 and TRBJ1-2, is SAVISQKPSRDICQRGTSLTIQCQVDSQVTMMFWYRQQPGQSLTLIATANQGSEATYESGFVIDKFPISRPNLTFSTLTVSNMSPEDSSIYLCSVDLGPYGYTFGSGTRLTVV.

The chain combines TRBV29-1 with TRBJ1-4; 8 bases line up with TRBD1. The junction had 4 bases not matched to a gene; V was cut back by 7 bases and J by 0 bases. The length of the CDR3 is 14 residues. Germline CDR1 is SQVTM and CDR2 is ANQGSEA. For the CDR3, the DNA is TGCAGCGCGGGACAGGAGTCAACTAATGAAAAACTGTTTTTT. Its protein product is CSAGQESTNEKLFF.

This CDR3 is CASSLMAGVSYEQYF. CDR3 in DNA: TGTGCCAGCAGCTTAATGGCGGGGGTCTCCTACGAGCAGTACTTC. V is TRBV7-3 and J is TRBJ2-7, with 7 bases aligning to TRBD2. The CDR3 contains 15 residues. Germline CDR1 SGHTA, CDR2 FQGTGA. V lost 1 base, J lost 0 bases, and 3 bases stayed unmatched.

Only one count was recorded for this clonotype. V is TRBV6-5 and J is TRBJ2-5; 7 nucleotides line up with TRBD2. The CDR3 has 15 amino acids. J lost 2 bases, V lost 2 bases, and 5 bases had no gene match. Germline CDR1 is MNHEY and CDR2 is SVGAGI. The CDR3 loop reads CASSYAGAPQETQYF. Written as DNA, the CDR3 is TGTGCCAGCAGTTACGCGGGAGCTCCTCAAGAGACCCAGTACTTC.

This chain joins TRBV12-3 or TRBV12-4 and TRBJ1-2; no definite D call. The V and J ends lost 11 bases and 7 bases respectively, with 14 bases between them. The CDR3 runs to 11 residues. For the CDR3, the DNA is TGTGCCGGCAAACAGCTGGGTGGCTACACCTTC. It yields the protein CAGKQLGGYTF.

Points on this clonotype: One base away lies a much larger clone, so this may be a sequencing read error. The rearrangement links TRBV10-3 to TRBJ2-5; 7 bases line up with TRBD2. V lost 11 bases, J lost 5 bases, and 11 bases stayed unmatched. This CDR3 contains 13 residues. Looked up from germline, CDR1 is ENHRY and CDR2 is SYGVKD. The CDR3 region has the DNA TGTGCCGCCGGACTAGGAAAAATGGAGACCCAGTACTTC. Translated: CAAGLGKMETQYF.

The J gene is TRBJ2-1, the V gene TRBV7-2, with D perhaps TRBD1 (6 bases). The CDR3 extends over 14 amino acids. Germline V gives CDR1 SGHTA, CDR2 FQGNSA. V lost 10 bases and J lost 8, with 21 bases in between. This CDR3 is CATVEWGPGDEQFF. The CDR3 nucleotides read TGTGCCACGGTGGAGTGGGGGCCGGGCGATGAGCAGTTCTTC.

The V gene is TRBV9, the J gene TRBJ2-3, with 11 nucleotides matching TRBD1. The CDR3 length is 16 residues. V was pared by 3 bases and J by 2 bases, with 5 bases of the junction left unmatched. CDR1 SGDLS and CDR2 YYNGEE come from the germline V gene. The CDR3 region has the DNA TGTGCCAGCAGCGGAGGGGACAGGGGGGTCACAGATACGCAGTATTTT. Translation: CASSGGDRGVTDTQYF.

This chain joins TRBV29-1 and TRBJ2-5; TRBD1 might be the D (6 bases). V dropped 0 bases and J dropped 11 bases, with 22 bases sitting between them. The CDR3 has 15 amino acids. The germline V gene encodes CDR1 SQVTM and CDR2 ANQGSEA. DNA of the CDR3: TGCAGCGTTGAAGATCGTGAGGGGGAGTACTATGAGCAGTACTTC. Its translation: CSVEDREGEYYEQYF.

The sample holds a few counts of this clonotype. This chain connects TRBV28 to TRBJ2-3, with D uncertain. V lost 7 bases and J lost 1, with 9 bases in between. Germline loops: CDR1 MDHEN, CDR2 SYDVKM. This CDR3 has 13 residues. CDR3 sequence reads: CASNLLRTDTQYF. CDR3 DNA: TGTGCCAGCAATCTACTGCGCACAGATACGCAGTATTTT.

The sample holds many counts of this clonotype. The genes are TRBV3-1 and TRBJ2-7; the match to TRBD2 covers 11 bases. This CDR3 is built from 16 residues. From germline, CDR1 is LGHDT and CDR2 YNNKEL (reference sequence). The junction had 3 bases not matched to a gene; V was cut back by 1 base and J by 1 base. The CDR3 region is CASSQVVAGGSYEQYF. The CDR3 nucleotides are TGTGCCAGCAGCCAAGTCGTAGCGGGGGGGTCCTACGAGCAGTACTTC.

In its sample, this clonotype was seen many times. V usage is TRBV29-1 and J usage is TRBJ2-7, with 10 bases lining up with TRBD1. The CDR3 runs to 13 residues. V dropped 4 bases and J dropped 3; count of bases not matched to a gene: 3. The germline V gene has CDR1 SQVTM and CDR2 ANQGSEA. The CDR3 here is CSVVGQGYYEQYF. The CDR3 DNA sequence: TGCAGCGTTGTGGGACAGGGGTACTACGAGCAGTACTTC.

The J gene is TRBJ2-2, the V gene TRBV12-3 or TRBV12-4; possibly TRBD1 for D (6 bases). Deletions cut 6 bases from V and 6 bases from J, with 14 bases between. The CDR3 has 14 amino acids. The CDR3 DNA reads TGTGCCAGCAGGTCGACAGGATCCCCCGGGGAGCTGTTTTTT. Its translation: CASRSTGSPGELFF.

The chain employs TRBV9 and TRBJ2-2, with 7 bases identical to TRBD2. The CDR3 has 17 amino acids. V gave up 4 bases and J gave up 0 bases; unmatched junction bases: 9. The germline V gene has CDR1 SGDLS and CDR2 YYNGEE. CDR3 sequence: CASSSYGGGTNTGELFF. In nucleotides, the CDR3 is TGTGCCAGCAGCTCCTATGGGGGGGGAACGAACACCGGGGAGCTGTTTTTT.

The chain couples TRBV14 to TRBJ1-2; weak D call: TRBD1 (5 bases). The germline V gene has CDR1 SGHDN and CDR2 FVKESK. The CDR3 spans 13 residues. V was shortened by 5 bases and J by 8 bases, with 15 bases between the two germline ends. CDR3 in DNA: TGTGCCAGCAGCTATGACAGCGTACTGGGCTACACCTTC. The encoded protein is CASSYDSVLGYTF. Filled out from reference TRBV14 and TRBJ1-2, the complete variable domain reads EAGVTQFPSHSVIEKGQTVTLRCDPISGHDNLYWYRRVMGKEIKFLLHFVKESKQDESGMPNNRFLAERTGGTYSTLKVQPAELEDSGVYFCASSYDSVLGYTFGSGTRLTVV.

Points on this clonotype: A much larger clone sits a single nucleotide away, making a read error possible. This CDR3 reads CASSWSRGLNEQFF. CDR3 bases: TGTGCCAGCAGCTGGAGCAGGGGGCTGAATGAGCAGTTCTTC. The chain uses TRBV7-2 and TRBJ2-1; 8 bases agree with TRBD1. Trimming took 4 bases from V and 7 from J; bases not matched to a gene: 6. The CDR3 loop spans 14 amino acids. CDR1 is SGHTA and CDR2 is FQGNSA in the germline V gene.

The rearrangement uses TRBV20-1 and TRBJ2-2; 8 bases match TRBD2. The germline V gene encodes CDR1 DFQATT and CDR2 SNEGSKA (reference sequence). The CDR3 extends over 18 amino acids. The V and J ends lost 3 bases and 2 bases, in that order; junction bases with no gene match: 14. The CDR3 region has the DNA TGCAGTGCTAGGGCCCCCTGGGTAGCGGGGCTTAACACCGGGGAGCTGTTTTTT. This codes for CSARAPWVAGLNTGELFF.

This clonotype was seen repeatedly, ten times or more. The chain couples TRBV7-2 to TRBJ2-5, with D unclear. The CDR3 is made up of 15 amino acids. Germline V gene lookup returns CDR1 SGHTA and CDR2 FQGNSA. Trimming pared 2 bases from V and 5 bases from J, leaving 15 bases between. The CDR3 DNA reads TGTGCCAGCAGCTTAAATCAACTGGCGACGGAGACCCAGTACTTC. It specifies CASSLNQLATETQYF.